This TCR beta chain was sequenced during a study of blood T cell repertoires in COVID-19. At the level of the study: The cDNA or gDNA used as material had been derived from T cells, B-cell-depleted T cells, or PBMCs.

Germline CDR1 reads SEHNR; CDR2 reads FQNEAQ (reference sequence). V was trimmed by 2 bases and J by 7 bases, leaving 17 bases between them. The CDR3 is made up of 15 amino acids. Original analysis: Reference gene primer amplification gave estimated nucleated cell counts. Only in-frame clones appear in the TCRdb table, and some are missing; sequencing was by immunoSEQ multiplex PCR. Clonal size and the V and J genes are those of that table, whereas D and trimming came from the DNA. The sample contains 110,000 to 150,000 clones, just under 90% of which appear only once. This clonotype originated in a woman between 40 and 55 years old with acute or convalescent COVID-19. The chain links TRBV7-9 to TRBJ1-1; D is uncertain. The sample consisted of peripheral blood. The CDR3, as DNA: TGTGCCAGCAGCTTATATGGGGTCGGGGAGGGTGAAGCTTTCTTT. Its protein is CASSLYGVGEGEAFF.